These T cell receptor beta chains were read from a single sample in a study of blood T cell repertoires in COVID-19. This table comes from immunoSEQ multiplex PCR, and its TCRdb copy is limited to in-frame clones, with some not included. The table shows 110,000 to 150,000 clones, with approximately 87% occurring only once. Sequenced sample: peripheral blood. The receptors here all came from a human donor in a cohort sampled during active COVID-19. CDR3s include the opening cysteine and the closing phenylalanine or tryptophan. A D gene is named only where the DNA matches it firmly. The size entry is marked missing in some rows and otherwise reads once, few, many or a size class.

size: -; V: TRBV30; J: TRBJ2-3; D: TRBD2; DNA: TGTGCCTGGAGAGTCCTTAGCGGGAGCCCCACAGATACGCAGTATTTT; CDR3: CAWRVLSGSPTDTQYF
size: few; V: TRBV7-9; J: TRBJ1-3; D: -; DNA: TGTGCCAGCAGCTTAAGTACGGCTTGGGAGTACACCATATATTTT; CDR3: CASSLSTAWEYTIYF
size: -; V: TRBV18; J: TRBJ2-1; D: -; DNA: TGTGCCAGCTCACCTAACTCGGGGAGCTCCTACAATGAGCAGTTCTTC; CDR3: CASSPNSGSSYNEQFF
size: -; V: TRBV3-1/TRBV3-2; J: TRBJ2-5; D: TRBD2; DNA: TGTGCCAGCAGCCAAAAATCTGGAACTAGCGGGGGGCCCCTGGGCCAAGAGACCCAGTACTTC; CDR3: CASSQKSGTSGGPLGQETQYF
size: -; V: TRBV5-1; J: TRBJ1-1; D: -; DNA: TGCGCCAGCAGGAAGGGGGAATCCCCCGCTTTCTTT; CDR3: CASRKGESPAFF
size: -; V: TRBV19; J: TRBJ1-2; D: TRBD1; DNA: TGTGCCAGCACCGATGGACAGGGTGTCTATGGCTACACCTTC; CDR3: CASTDGQGVYGYTF
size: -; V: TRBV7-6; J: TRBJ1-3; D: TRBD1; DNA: TGTGCCAGCAGGCCCCCCGACAGGGCTAGCTCTGGAAACACCATATATTTT; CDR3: CASRPPDRASSGNTIYF
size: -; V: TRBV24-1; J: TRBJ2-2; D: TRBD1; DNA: TGTGCCACCAGCGACCGGGACAGGGGGTATTCCGGGGAGCTGTTTTTT; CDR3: CATSDRDRGYSGELFF
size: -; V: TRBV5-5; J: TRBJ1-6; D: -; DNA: TGTGCCAGCAGCTTTCGGGTCCCTAATTCACCCCTCCACTTT; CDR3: CASSFRVPNSPLHF
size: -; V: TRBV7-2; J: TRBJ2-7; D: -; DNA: TGTGCCAGCAGCTTAGCAGCAGGGAACTACGAGCAGTACTTC; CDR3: CASSLAAGNYEQYF
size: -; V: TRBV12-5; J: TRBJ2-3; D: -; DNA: TGTGCTAGTGGTTTGGAACAGAGTACTAGCACAGATACGCAGTATTTT; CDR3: CASGLEQSTSTDTQYF
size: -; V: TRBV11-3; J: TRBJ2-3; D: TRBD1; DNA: TGTGCCAGCAGCCTAGGACAGGGGGCTGCAGATACGCAGTATTTT; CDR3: CASSLGQGAADTQYF
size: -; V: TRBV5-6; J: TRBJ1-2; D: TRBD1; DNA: TGTGCCAGCAGCTTGGTCCATGACAGGGGCGGCTACACCTTC; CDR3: CASSLVHDRGGYTF
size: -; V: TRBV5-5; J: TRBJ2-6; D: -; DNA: TGTGCCAGCAGCAGACACGTCTCTGGGGCCAACGTCCTGACTTTC; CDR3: CASSRHVSGANVLTF
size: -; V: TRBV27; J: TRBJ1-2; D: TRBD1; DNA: TGTGCCAGCAGTTCTCGGACAGGGGGCGCGTATGGCTACACCTTC; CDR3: CASSSRTGGAYGYTF
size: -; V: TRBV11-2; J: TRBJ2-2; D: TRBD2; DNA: TGTGCCAGCAGCTTTTCTAGCGGGGGAAACACCGGGGAGCTGTTTTTT; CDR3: CASSFSSGGNTGELFF
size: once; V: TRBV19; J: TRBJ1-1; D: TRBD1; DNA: TGTGCCAGTAGTATACGAACAGGGGTGGGCACTGAAGCTTTCTTT; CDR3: CASSIRTGVGTEAFF
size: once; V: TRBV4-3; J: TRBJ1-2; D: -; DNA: TGCGCCAGCAGCCAAGATAGACAGAGTGATGGCTACACCTTC; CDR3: CASSQDRQSDGYTF
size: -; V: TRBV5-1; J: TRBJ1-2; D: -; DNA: TGCGCCAGCAGCTTGGGTGGAGCTGGTGGCTACACCTTC; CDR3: CASSLGGAGGYTF
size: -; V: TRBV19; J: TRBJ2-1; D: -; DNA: TGTGCCAGTAGTATAAGGCTAGCGTACACCTACAATGAGCAGTTCTTC; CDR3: CASSIRLAYTYNEQFF
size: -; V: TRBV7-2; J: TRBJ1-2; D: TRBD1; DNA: TGTGCCAGCAGCTCGCAGCCGGGACAGGGGGCCGGCTACACCTTC; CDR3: CASSSQPGQGAGYTF
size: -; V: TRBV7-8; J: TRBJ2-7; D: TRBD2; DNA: TGTGCCAGCAGCGCTAGCGGGGGGGCTCAATACGAGCAGTACTTC; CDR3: CASSASGGAQYEQYF
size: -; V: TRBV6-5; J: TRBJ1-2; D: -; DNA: TGTGCCAGCAAGGAGGGGAGCCCAGGTGGCTACACCTTC; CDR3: CASKEGSPGGYTF
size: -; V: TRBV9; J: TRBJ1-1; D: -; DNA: TGTGCCAGCAGCTCTGGGGTAGGGGTGAACACTGAAGCTTTCTTT; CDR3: CASSSGVGVNTEAFF
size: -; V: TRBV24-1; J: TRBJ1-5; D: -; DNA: TGTGCCACCAGTGCCGTAGATGGCAATCAGCCCCAGCATTTT; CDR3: CATSAVDGNQPQHF